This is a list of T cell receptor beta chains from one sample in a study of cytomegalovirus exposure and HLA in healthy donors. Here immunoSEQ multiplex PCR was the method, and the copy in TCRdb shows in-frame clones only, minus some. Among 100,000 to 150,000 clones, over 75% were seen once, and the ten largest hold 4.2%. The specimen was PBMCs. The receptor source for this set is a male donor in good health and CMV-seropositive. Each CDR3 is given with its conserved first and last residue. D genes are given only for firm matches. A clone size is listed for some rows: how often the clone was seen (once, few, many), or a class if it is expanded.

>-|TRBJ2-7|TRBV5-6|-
CASPSPGGSYEQYF
TGTGCCAGCCCCAGTCCCGGAGGATCCTACGAGCAGTACTTC
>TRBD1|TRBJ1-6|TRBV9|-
CASSVGVTGNNSPLHF
TGTGCCAGCAGCGTAGGGGTGACAGGGAATAATTCACCCCTCCACTTT
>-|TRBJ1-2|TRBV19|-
CAVKRDKTNYGYTF
TGTGCCGTTAAGAGGGACAAGACTAACTATGGCTACACCTTC
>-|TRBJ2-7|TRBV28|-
CASSIATGSYEQYF
TGTGCCAGCAGTATAGCCACAGGGTCCTACGAGCAGTACTTC
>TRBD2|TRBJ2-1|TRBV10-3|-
CAIRGSGGFREQFF
TGTGCCATCAGGGGGAGCGGGGGGTTTAGGGAGCAGTTCTTC
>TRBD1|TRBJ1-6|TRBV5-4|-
CASSNPDRAEWGSYNSPLHF
TGTGCCAGCAGCAACCCGGACAGGGCGGAATGGGGCTCCTATAATTCACCCCTCCACTTT
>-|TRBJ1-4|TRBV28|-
CASSQGTGPTNEKLFF
TGTGCCAGCAGCCAAGGAACAGGGCCTACTAATGAAAAACTGTTTTTT
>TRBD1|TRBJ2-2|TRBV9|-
CASSTWTGEGAGELFF
TGTGCCAGCAGCACGTGGACAGGGGAGGGGGCCGGGGAGCTGTTTTTT
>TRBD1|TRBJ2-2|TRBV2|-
CASSWGTGDTGELFF
TGTGCCAGCAGTTGGGGGACAGGCGACACCGGGGAGCTGTTTTTT
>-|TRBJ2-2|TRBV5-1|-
CASSLGLNTGELFF
TGCGCCAGCAGCTTGGGACTGAACACCGGGGAGCTGTTTTTT
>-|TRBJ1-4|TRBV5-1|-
CASSLTVPEKLFF
TGCGCCAGCAGCTTGACGGTCCCGGAAAAACTGTTTTTT
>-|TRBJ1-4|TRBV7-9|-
CASSFQGKANEKLFF
TGTGCCAGCAGCTTTCAGGGGAAGGCTAATGAAAAACTGTTTTTT
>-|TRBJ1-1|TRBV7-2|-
CASSGGAGPTEAFF
TGTGCCAGCAGTGGCGGGGCGGGACCTACGGAAGCTTTCTTT
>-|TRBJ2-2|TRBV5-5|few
CASSPHPNRNTGELFF
TGTGCCAGCAGCCCTCACCCGAACAGGAACACCGGGGAGCTGTTTTTT
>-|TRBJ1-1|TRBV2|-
CASSEWGPEAFF
TGTGCCAGCAGTGAATGGGGCCCTGAAGCTTTCTTT
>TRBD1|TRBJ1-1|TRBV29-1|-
CSVEGTGGTEAFF
TGCAGCGTTGAAGGGACAGGGGGCACTGAAGCTTTCTTT
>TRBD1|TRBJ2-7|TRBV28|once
CASSQPGTGGNEQYF
TGTGCCAGCAGCCAACCCGGGACAGGGGGCAACGAGCAGTACTTC
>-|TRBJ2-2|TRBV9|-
CASSVAGNTGELFF
TGTGCCAGCAGCGTAGCGGGGAACACCGGGGAGCTGTTTTTT
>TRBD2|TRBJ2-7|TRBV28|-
CASSYRAGLSYEQYF
TGTGCCAGCAGTTACCGGGCGGGACTATCCTACGAGCAGTACTTC
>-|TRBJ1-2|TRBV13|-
CASSLDSYTF
TGTGCCAGCAGCCTCGACAGCTACACCTTC
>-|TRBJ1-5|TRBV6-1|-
CASSLTGGQPQHF
TGTGCCAGCAGCCTGACAGGTGGTCAGCCCCAGCATTTT
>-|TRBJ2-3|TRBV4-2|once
CASSQYTDTQYF
TGTGCCAGCAGCCAGTACACAGATACGCAGTATTTT
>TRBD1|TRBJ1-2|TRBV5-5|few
CASSLGDRVVSLGYTF
TGTGCCAGCAGCTTGGGTGACAGGGTAGTTTCTCTTGGCTACACCTTC
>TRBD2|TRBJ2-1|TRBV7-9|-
CASSLVIGSGRINEQFF
TGTGCCAGCAGCTTAGTCATAGGTAGCGGGAGAATAAATGAGCAGTTCTTC
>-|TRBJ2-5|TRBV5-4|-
CASSLTLQETQYF
TGTGCCAGCAGCTTGACTCTCCAAGAGACCCAGTACTTC
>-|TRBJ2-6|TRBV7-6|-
CASSLGGGLVSGANVLTF
TGTGCCAGCAGCTTGGGGGGGGGCCTAGTCTCTGGGGCCAACGTCCTGACTTTC
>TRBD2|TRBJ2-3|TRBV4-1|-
CASSRLAGVGTDTQYF
TGCGCCAGCAGCCGCCTAGCGGGAGTGGGTACAGATACGCAGTATTTT
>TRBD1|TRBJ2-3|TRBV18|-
CASSPGQGTDTQYF
TGTGCCAGCTCACCGGGACAGGGTACAGATACGCAGTATTTT